The 17 T cell receptor beta chains in this list originate from one sample, sequenced in a study of blood T cell repertoires in COVID-19. TCRdb's copy holds only in-frame clones and misses some; the assay was immunoSEQ multiplex PCR. The table includes hundreds of thousands of clones, more than 70% detected once. The source material was peripheral blood. Source of these receptors: a woman aged 50 to 65 with COVID-19, enrolled during active disease.

There are a few counts of this clone. The V gene is TRBV2, the J gene TRBJ1-5; D unresolved. Per the germline V gene, CDR1 is SNHLY and CDR2 is FYNNEI. V lost 2 bases to trimming and J lost 5 bases, with 16 bases between them. The CDR3 covers 16 residues. CDR3 DNA: TGTGCCAGCAGTGAATTCCCCGCAGATGCCGATCAGCCCCAGCATTTT. It codes for CASSEFPADADQPQHF.

J is TRBJ2-6 and V is TRBV9; D remains ambiguous. CDR3 size: 14 residues. The germline V and J ends were trimmed by 3 bases and 0 bases, with 4 bases remaining between them. Germline CDR1 SGDLS, CDR2 YYNGEE. The DNA of the CDR3 is TGTGCCAGCAGCGAGAGCTCTGGGGCCAACGTCCTGACTTTC. Translated, it gives CASSESSGANVLTF.

J is TRBJ2-1 and V is TRBV28; a weak D match, TRBD2 (6 bases). Germline V gene sequence: CDR1 MDHEN, CDR2 SYDVKM. This CDR3 spans 17 amino acids. With 6 bases removed from V and 0 bases from J, the gap between germline ends came to 18 bases. The CDR3 nucleotides read TGTGCCAGCAGGGGGCTTACGGGGGTGCTCTCCTACAATGAGCAGTTCTTC. Protein product: CASRGLTGVLSYNEQFF.

The chain combines TRBV9 with TRBJ2-7, with TRBD1 matching over 12 bases. CDR1 and CDR2 (germline): SGDLS, YYNGEE. Trimming cost V 0 bases and J 6 bases; bases outside gene matches: 7. The CDR3 is 16 residues long. CDR3 in amino acids: CASSVGEGQGAFEQYF. CDR3 DNA: TGTGCCAGCAGCGTAGGTGAGGGACAGGGGGCTTTCGAGCAGTACTTC.

The V call is TRBV4-1, the J call TRBJ2-1; 10 bases match TRBD1. Germline V gene lookup returns CDR1 MGHRA and CDR2 YSYEKL. The CDR3 spans 16 residues. V lost 0 bases to trimming and J lost 8 bases; unmatched junction nucleotides: 7. The CDR3: CASSQDPRQGAYEQFF. DNA for the CDR3: TGCGCCAGCAGCCAAGATCCAAGACAGGGGGCCTATGAGCAGTTCTTC.

The chain carries TRBV7-2 and TRBJ1-5, with 10 bases identical to TRBD1. Losses at the gene ends were 1 base for V and 7 bases for J; bases not matched to a gene: 10. The germline V gene has CDR1 SGHTA and CDR2 FQGNSA. The CDR3 runs 17 residues. The CDR3: CASSLVGRDRGGQPQHF. The CDR3 DNA reads as TGTGCCAGCAGCTTAGTGGGCCGGGACAGGGGAGGACAGCCCCAGCATTTT.

DNA of the CDR3: TGTGCCAGCAGTTTCCTCTTACCGAGGAATGAGCAGTTCTTC. The encoded protein is CASSFLLPRNEQFF. The gene calls are TRBV28 and TRBJ2-1; no reliable D call. CDR1 and CDR2 (germline): MDHEN, SYDVKM. The CDR3 consists of 14 residues. Trimming took off 3 bases at V and 7 bases at J, with 13 bases between the two ends.

The chain combines TRBV24-1 with TRBJ1-5; 9 nucleotides agree with TRBD1. The trim removed 2 bases at V and 4 bases at J, leaving 11 bases unmatched. In germline, CDR1 is KGHDR, CDR2 SFDVKD. The CDR3 length is 18 residues. The CDR3 sequence: CATSDSRQGDSWNQPQHF. CDR3 DNA sequence: TGTGCCACCAGTGATTCGCGACAGGGGGACTCTTGGAATCAGCCCCAGCATTTT.

The genes are TRBV5-1 and TRBJ1-4; 7 bases are shared with TRBD1. This CDR3 region has 13 residues. Trimming took 4 bases from V and 4 from J; bases not matched to a gene: 1. From germline, CDR1 is SGHRS and CDR2 YFSETQ. The CDR3 nucleotides read TGCGCCAGCAGCGACAGGGTTAATGAAAAACTGTTTTTT. Amino acid sequence: CASSDRVNEKLFF.

The CDR3 loop is CASSSLFLAGENEQFF. CDR3 nucleotide sequence: TGTGCCAGCAGCTCCCTCTTCCTAGCGGGGGAAAATGAGCAGTTCTTC. The V call is TRBV11-2, the J call TRBJ2-1; 10 bases align to TRBD2. The germline CDR1 and CDR2 sequences are SGHAT and FQNNGV. The V and J ends lost 4 bases and 7 bases, in that order; junction bases with no gene match: 10. The CDR3 covers 16 residues.

The chain has TRBV11-2 and TRBJ2-3; D not certain. The CDR3 runs to 13 residues. The germline CDR1 and CDR2 sequences are SGHAT and FQNNGV. V dropped 6 bases and J dropped 0 bases, with 7 bases sitting between them. The CDR3 reads CASRSPSTDTQYF. CDR3 coding DNA: TGTGCCAGCAGGAGCCCTAGCACAGATACGCAGTATTTT.

This chain joins TRBV19 and TRBJ1-5; 11 nucleotides match TRBD1. The CDR3 sequence is 18 residues long. With 5 bases clipped from V and 2 bases from J, the junction kept 11 bases outside the gene matches. CDR1 LNHDA and CDR2 SQIVND come from the germline V gene (reference sequence). The CDR3 is CASSVRTGGAWGNQPQHF. The CDR3 DNA follows: TGTGCCAGTAGTGTAAGGACAGGGGGCGCTTGGGGCAATCAGCCCCAGCATTTT.

The chain carries TRBV5-1 and TRBJ1-1; no firm D call. In germline, CDR1 is SGHRS, CDR2 YFSETQ. Trimming removed 2 bases from V and 6 bases from J, with 11 bases in between. The CDR3 length is 13 residues. CDR3 DNA sequence: TGCGCCAGCAGCTTATCCCCGGAGGCTGAAGCTTTCTTT. Protein: CASSLSPEAEAFF.

V gene TRBV19 combines with J gene TRBJ1-5; D might be TRBD1 (5 bases). Germline CDR1 and CDR2: LNHDA and SQIVND (reference sequence). The CDR3 length is 16 residues. With 3 bases removed from V and 1 base from J, the gap between germline ends came to 13 bases. In nucleotides, the CDR3 is TGTGCCAGTAGTATCAGGGCGGTTAGGAGCAATCAGCCCCAGCATTTT. This gives the protein CASSIRAVRSNQPQHF.

The chain couples TRBV5-4 to TRBJ1-5, with 10 bases fitting TRBD1. This CDR3 has 16 residues. The germline gives CDR1 SGHNT, CDR2 YYREEE (reference sequence). The V and J ends lost 3 bases and 4 bases, in that order; junction bases with no gene match: 7. The CDR3 DNA follows: TGTGCCAGCAGCTCCCAGGGACAGGGGTCTAATCAGCCCCAGCATTTT. It codes for CASSSQGQGSNQPQHF.

This sequence joins TRBV27 and TRBJ2-7, with unresolved D. The CDR3 loop spans 13 amino acids. Trimming cost V 3 bases and J 5 bases, with 11 bases left between them. CDR1 and CDR2 from the germline V gene are MNHEY and SMNVEV (reference sequence). The CDR3 spells CASSLRSFHEQYF. The CDR3 DNA reads as TGTGCCAGCAGTTTGAGGTCTTTCCACGAGCAGTACTTC.

This chain connects TRBV5-1 to TRBJ1-4; tentative D call: TRBD1 (6 bases). With 0 bases removed from V and 0 bases from J, the gap between germline ends came to 12 bases. The CDR3 runs 17 residues. Per the germline V gene, CDR1 is SGHRS and CDR2 is YFSETQ. CDR3 in amino acids: CASSLVGGLATNEKLFF. The CDR3 DNA reads as TGCGCCAGCAGCTTGGTGGGGGGGCTTGCAACTAATGAAAAACTGTTTTTT.